A selection of T cell receptor beta chains follows, all from one sample in a study of cytomegalovirus exposure and HLA in healthy donors. Profiled with immunoSEQ multiplex PCR; TCRdb holds only in-frame clones, not every one. Among fewer than 150,000 clones listed, about four fifths were seen once. Sequencing was done on a sample of PBMCs. These receptor sequences come from a man aged 25-40 years in good health and CMV-seronegative. Both conserved end residues are part of each CDR3. The order of the fields is clone size, V gene, J gene, D gene, CDR3 length, CDR3 DNA, CDR3 protein. D genes are given only for firm matches. Part of the rows lack a size; the others show once, few, many or a class for expanded clones.

abundance: -
v_gene: TRBV28
j_gene: TRBJ1-6
d_gene: -
len: 14
CDR3nt: TGTGCCAGCACCCCGTCGGCTCGAGGGTCACCCCTCCACTTT
CDR3aa: CASTPSARGSPLHF

abundance: -
v_gene: TRBV9
j_gene: TRBJ1-2
d_gene: -
len: 15
CDR3nt: TGTGCCAGCAGCGAGACGGAAGGACACTACTATGGCTACACCTTC
CDR3aa: CASSETEGHYYGYTF

abundance: -
v_gene: TRBV6-6
j_gene: TRBJ2-1
d_gene: TRBD2
len: 16
CDR3nt: TGTGCCAGCAGTTACTCCACTACTAGCGGGAGCGGTGAGCAGTTCTTC
CDR3aa: CASSYSTTSGSGEQFF

abundance: once
v_gene: TRBV28
j_gene: TRBJ1-5
d_gene: -
len: 14
CDR3nt: TGTGCCAGCAGTCTTGACAGGTTAAATCAGCCCCAGCATTTT
CDR3aa: CASSLDRLNQPQHF

abundance: -
v_gene: TRBV5-8
j_gene: TRBJ1-5
d_gene: -
len: 19
CDR3nt: TGTGCCAGCAGCTGGTATGGGGGACAACCAGCCTGGGGCAATCAGCCCCAGCATTTT
CDR3aa: CASSWYGGQPAWGNQPQHF

abundance: -
v_gene: TRBV4-1
j_gene: TRBJ2-2
d_gene: TRBD1
len: 16
CDR3nt: TGCGCCAGCAGCCATGGACAGGGACCGAACACCGGGGAGCTGTTTTTT
CDR3aa: CASSHGQGPNTGELFF

abundance: -
v_gene: TRBV9
j_gene: TRBJ2-1
d_gene: TRBD2
len: 18
CDR3nt: TGTGCCAGCAGCGTAGGGCACCTAGCGGAGACTATGGGCAATGAGCAGTTCTTC
CDR3aa: CASSVGHLAETMGNEQFF